The T cell receptor (beta chain) under discussion was sequenced for a study of HIV-infected patients and healthy controls. This clonotype has a count of ten or more. This CDR3 has 14 amino acids. The V gene end was trimmed by 1 base and the J gene end by 4 bases; junction bases not matched to a gene: 4. CDR1 and CDR2 (germline): GTSNPN, SVGIG (reference sequence). cDNA was made from roughly 500 ng RNA using alpha and beta constant primers. Separate chain-specific third strand synthesis with multiplexing indices produced the alpha and beta libraries. The library had 12-nucleotide molecular identifiers formed by two random hexamers joined together. MiXCR, applied by TCRdb to the 5' RACE reads, yields one record per CDR3 protein. The repertoire holds about 18,000 distinct CDR3 sequences, about 9% seen once, with around 20% in the top ten. Antiretroviral therapy had run roughly three months, about 14 weeks, before follow-up blood collection. No cell fractionation was done, so the repertoire covers all unsorted peripheral blood T cells.

This chain connects TRBV30 to TRBJ1-5; 7 bases line up with TRBD1. The receptor comes from an adult with HIV infection. The sample consisted of blood, taken during antiretroviral therapy. The CDR3 sequence: CAWSGQGTNQPQHF. The CDR3 DNA sequence: TGTGCCTGGAGTGGACAGGGAACTAATCAGCCCCAGCATTTT.